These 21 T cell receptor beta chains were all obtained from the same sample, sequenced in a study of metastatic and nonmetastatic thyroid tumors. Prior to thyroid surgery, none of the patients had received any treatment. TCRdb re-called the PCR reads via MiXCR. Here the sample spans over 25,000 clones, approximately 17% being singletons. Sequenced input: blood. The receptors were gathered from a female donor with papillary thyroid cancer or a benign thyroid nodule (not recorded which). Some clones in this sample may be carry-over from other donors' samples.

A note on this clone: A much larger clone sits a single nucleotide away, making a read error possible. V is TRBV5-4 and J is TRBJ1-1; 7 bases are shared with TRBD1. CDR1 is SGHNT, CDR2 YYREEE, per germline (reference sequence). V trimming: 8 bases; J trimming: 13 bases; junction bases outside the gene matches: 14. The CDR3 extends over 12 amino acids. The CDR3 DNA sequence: TGTGCCAGTGGGGAACAGGGGACTAAAGTTTTCTTT. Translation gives CASGEQGTKVFF.

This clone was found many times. CDR3 sequence (DNA): TGTGCCAGCAGCTTAGATCCCCTACAGGGGGCTAGCTACACCTTC. Protein: CASSLDPLQGASYTF. The chain recombines TRBV11-2 with TRBJ1-2; 9 bases align to TRBD1. There are 15 residues in the CDR3. Germline trimming cut 0 bases from V and 9 bases from J; bases unmatched to any gene: 8. Germline lookup yields CDR1 SGHAT and CDR2 FQNNGV.

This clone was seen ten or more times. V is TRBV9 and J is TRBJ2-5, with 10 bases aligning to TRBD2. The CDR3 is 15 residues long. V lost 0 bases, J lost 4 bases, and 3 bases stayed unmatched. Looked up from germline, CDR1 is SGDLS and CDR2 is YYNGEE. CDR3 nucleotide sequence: TGTGCCAGCAGCGTAGGGGTAGCGGGAGGAGAGACCCAGTACTTC. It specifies CASSVGVAGGETQYF. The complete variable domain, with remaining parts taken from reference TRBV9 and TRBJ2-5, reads DSGVTQTPKHLITATGQRVTLRCSPRSGDLSVYWYQQSLDQGLQFLIQYYNGEERAKGNILERFSAQQFPDLHSELNLSSLELGDSALYFCASSVGVAGGETQYFGPGTRLLVL.

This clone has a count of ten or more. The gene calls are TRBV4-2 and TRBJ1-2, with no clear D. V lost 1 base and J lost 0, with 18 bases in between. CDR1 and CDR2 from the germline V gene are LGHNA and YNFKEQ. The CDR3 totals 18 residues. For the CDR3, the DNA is TGTGCCAGCAGCCAAGGTTTAAATTTTGGCTCTTCTAACTATGGCTACACCTTC. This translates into CASSQGLNFGSSNYGYTF.

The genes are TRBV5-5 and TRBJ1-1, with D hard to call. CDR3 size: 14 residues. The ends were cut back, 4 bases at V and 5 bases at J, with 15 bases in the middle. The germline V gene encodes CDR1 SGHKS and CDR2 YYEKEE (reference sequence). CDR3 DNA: TGTGCCAGCAGCCCCTCGAGACGGCGGACTGAAGCTTTCTTT. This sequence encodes CASSPSRRRTEAFF.

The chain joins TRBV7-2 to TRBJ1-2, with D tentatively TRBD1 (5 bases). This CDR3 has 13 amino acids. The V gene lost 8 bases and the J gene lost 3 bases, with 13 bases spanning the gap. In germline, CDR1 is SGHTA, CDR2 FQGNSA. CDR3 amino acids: CASVPDRDYGYTF. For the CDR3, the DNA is TGTGCCAGCGTCCCCGACAGAGACTATGGCTACACCTTC.

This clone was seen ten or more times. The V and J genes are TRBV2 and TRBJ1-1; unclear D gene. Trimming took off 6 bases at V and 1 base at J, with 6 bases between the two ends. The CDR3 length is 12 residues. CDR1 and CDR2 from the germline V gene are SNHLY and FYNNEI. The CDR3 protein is CASRTGNTEAFF. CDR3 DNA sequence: TGTGCCAGCAGGACGGGGAACACTGAAGCTTTCTTT.

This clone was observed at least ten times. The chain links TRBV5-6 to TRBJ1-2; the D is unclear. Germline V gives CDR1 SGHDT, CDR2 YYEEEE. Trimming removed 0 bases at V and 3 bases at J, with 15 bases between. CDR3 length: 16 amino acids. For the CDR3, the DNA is TGTGCCAGCAGCTTGGTCGTCGACGTGAGGGACTATGGCTACACCTTC. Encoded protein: CASSLVVDVRDYGYTF.

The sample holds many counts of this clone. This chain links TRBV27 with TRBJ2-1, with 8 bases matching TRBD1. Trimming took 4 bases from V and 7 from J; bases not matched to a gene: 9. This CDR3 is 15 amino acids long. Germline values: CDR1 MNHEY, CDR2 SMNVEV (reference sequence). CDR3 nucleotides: TGTGCCAGCAGTTCCTGGGACAGGTTCAATAATGAGCAGTTCTTC. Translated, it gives CASSSWDRFNNEQFF.

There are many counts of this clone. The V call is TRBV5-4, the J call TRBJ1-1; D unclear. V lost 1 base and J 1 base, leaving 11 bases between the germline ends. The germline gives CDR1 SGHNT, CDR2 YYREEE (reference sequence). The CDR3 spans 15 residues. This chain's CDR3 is CASSLLVAENTEAFF. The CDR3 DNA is TGTGCCAGCAGCTTGCTAGTAGCTGAGAACACTGAAGCTTTCTTT.

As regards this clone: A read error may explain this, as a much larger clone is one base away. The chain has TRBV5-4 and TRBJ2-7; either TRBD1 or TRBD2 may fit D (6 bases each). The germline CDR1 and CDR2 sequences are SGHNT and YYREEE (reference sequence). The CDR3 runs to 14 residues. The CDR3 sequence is CASSLGGRDYEKYF. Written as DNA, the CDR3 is TGTGCCAGCAGCTTAGGGGGGCGCGACTACGAGAAGTACTTC.

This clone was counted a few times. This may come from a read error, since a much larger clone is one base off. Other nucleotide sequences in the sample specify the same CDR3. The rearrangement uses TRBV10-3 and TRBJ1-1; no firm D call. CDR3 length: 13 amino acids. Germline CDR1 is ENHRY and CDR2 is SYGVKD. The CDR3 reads CAISRTGNTEAFF. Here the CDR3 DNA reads TGCGCCATCAGTAGGACGGGGAACACTGAAGCTTTCTTT.

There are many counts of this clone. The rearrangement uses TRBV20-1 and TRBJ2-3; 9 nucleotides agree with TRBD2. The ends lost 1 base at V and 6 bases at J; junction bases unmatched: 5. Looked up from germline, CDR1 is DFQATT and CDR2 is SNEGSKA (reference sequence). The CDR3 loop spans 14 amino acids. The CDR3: CSARGLAGADTQYF. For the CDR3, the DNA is TGCAGTGCTAGAGGGTTAGCGGGGGCTGATACGCAGTATTTT.

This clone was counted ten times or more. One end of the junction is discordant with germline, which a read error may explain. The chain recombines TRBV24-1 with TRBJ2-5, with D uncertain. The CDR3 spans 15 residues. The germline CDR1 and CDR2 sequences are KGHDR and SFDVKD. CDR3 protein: CATSGLGWMQETQYF. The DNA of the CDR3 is TGTGCCACCAGTGGTTTGGGCTGGATGCAAGAGACCCAGTACTTC.

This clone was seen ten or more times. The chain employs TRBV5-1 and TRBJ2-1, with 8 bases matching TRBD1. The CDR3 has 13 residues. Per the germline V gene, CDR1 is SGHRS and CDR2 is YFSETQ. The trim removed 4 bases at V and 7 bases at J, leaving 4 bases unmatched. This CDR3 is CASSLGQENEQFF. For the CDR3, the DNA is TGCGCCAGCAGCCTGGGACAGGAAAATGAGCAGTTCTTC.

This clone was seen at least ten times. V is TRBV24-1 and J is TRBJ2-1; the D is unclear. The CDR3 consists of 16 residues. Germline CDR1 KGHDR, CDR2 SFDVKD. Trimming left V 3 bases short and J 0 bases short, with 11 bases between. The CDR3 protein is CATSDLSAYSYNEQFF. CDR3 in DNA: TGTGCCACCAGTGATCTATCAGCATACTCCTACAATGAGCAGTTCTTC.

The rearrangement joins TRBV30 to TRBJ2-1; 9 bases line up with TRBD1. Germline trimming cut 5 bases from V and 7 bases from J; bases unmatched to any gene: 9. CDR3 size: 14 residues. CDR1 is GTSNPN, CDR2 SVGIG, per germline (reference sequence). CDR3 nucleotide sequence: TGTGCCTGGGCACCGGGACAGGGAAGGAATGAGCAGTTCTTC. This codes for CAWAPGQGRNEQFF.

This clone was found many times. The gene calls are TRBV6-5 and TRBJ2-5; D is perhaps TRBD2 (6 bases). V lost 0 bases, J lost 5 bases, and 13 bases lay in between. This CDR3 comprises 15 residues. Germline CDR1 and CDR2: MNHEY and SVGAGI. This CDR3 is CASSYSGNRGETQYF. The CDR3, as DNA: TGTGCCAGCAGTTACTCGGGAAATCGGGGGGAGACCCAGTACTTC.

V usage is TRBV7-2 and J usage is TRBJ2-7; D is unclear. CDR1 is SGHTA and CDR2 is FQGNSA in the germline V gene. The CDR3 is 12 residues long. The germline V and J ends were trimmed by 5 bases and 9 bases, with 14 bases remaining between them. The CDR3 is CASSPLNGLQYF. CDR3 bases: TGTGCCAGCAGCCCCCTCAATGGGTTGCAGTACTTC.

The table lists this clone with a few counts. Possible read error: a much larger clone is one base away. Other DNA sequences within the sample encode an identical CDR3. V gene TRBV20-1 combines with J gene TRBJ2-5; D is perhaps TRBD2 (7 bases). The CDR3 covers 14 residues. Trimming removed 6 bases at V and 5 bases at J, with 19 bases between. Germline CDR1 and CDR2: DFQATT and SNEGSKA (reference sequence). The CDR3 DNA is TGCAGTGCGCTGAGGGGGGGGGAACGTGAGACCCAGTACTTC. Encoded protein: CSALRGGERETQYF.

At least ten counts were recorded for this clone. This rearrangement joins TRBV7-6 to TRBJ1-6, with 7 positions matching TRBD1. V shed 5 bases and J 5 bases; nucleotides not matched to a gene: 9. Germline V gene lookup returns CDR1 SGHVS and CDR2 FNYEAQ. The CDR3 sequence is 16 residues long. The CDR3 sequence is CASSIGTGADNSPLHF. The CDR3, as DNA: TGTGCCAGCAGCATAGGAACAGGGGCCGATAATTCACCCCTCCACTTT.